A selection of T cell receptor beta chains follows, all from one sample in a study of Tregs in tolerant kidney transplant recipients. Generated by immunoSEQ multiplex PCR, the TCRdb table keeps only in-frame clones and is missing some. This table holds 35,000 to 55,000 clones, about 89% found once. Sequenced input: Tregs from blood. These receptors originate from a human donor in good health. CDR3s include the opening cysteine and the closing phenylalanine or tryptophan. A clone size is listed for some rows: how often the clone was seen (once, few, many), or a class if it is expanded.

abundance | v_gene | CDR3aa
few | TRBV6-6 | CASSYRQGNTEAFF
once | TRBV29-1 | CSVLPGQGREKLFF
NA | TRBV30 | CAWSADNYGYTF
NA | TRBV18 | CASSPPSGKDEKLFF
once | TRBV27 | CASSLWVSQPQHF
few | TRBV27 | CASRGTGFYSNQPQHF
NA | TRBV6-1 | CASSLDVNQPQHF
NA | TRBV6-5 | CASSYSGRLNSYGYTF
NA | TRBV19 | CASSPSPHPYNEQFF
NA | TRBV9 | CASSVDLAKNIQYF
NA | TRBV30 | CAWSESLEKLFF
NA | TRBV2 | CASRTNTGYYGYTF
once | TRBV5-1 | CASRYRGLVGELFF
NA | TRBV7-9 | CASSLQAHEQYF
NA | TRBV5-1 | CASSERTGGVWGYTF
NA | TRBV6-5 | CASSYSTRPNTEAFF
once | TRBV30 | CAWSRTGARRSYEQYF
NA | TRBV5-4 | CASSWRGPTNYNEQFF
once | TRBV10-1 | CATSATGMVNIQYF
NA | TRBV5-1 | CASSLGLAGVVYNEQFF
NA | TRBV9 | CASSPGSSGYNEQFF
NA | TRBV30 | CAWSVRGHPEQFF
NA | TRBV10-2 | CASSDVLADAYEQYF
NA | TRBV10-2 | CASSEWGNQPQHF
once | TRBV10-1 | CASSAGTSGRNEQFF
NA | TRBV10-1 | CASSDSRNYGYTF
NA | TRBV5-1 | CASSLDPVRDTQYF
NA | TRBV27 | CARPAQYF
NA | TRBV23-1 | CASSQSWTGGNQPQHF
NA | TRBV2 | CASSENPRGATEAFF
NA | TRBV5-4 | CASSWPGLAGGYNEQFF
NA | TRBV5-1 | CASSTGTYDGMETQYF
NA | TRBV5-1 | CASSQSSLPSYNEQFF
NA | TRBV20-1 | CPRARYTEAFF
NA | TRBV7-9 | CASSLAESGTGGYTIYF
NA | TRBV7-2 | CASSLVWTSYNEQFF
NA | TRBV2 | CASLLDRAFLYEQYF
NA | TRBV30 | CAWRGGMVNTEAFF